This is a list of T cell receptor beta chains from one sample in a study of T cells after yellow fever vaccination. MiXCR, applied by TCRdb to the 5' RACE reads, yields one record per CDR3 protein. The data hold around 250,000 distinct CDR3 sequences, with 6% to 7.5% observed a single time. Material: CD4+ T cells sorted from PBMCs, obtained 15 days after the yellow fever booster vaccination. The receptors originated from a young man who received the YFV17D yellow fever vaccine. The CDR3 runs from the conserved cysteine through the conserved F or W. The D gene is left open where the match is weak. Size values are once, few and many counts, or a class for expanded clones, and some rows have none.

DNA	CDR3	D	J	size	V
TGCGCCAGCAGCCTTCAGGGCTTTGGAGCAGATACGCAGTATTTT	CASSLQGFGADTQYF	-	TRBJ2-3	few	TRBV5-1
TGTGCCAGCTCGCTAGGACAGGGGGCGAACTCCTACGAGCAGTACTTC	CASSLGQGANSYEQYF	TRBD1	TRBJ2-7	many	TRBV18
TGTGCCAGCAGTACAGGACTAGCGGGAGGGGTAGATACGCAGTATTTT	CASSTGLAGGVDTQYF	TRBD2	TRBJ2-3	-	TRBV6-1
TGCGCCAGCAGCCAAGACTTAATCACTAGCGGCCGTGCCTTTAGCTCCTACAATGAGCAGTTCTTC	CASSQDLITSGRAFSSYNEQFF	TRBD2	TRBJ2-1	few	TRBV4-1
TGCAGTGCAGGATGGACTAACTCCTACGAGCAGTACTTC	CSAGWTNSYEQYF	-	TRBJ2-7	few	TRBV20-1
TGTGCCAGCAGTTCCCCTGGCGAGCAGTACTTC	CASSSPGEQYF	-	TRBJ2-7	many	TRBV6-2/TRBV6-3
TGTGCCAGCAGCAAAGTAGAGACAGCTTACGAGCAGTACTTC	CASSKVETAYEQYF	-	TRBJ2-7	many	TRBV21-1
TGTGCCAGCTCACCACCGGGACTCCCCTACGAGCAGTACTTC	CASSPPGLPYEQYF	-	TRBJ2-7	few	TRBV18
TGCAGTGCTAGAGAGCCGGAGGGCCAGAACACCGGGGAGCTGTTTTTT	CSAREPEGQNTGELFF	-	TRBJ2-2	many	TRBV20-1
TGTGCCAGCAGTGGCGGGACAGGGCTGTACGAGCAGTACTTC	CASSGGTGLYEQYF	TRBD1	TRBJ2-7	few	TRBV6-1
TGCGCCAGCAGCCAAGATAGGGGTGCCTTGGAGCAGTACTTC	CASSQDRGALEQYF	-	TRBJ2-7	many	TRBV4-1
TGCAGTGCTAGAGTGCGAGCGGGGAGCTCCTACAATGAGCAGTTCTTC	CSARVRAGSSYNEQFF	TRBD2	TRBJ2-1	few	TRBV20-1
TGTGCCAGCTCACCAACCCAGGGACTAACGTACAATGAGCAGTTCTTC	CASSPTQGLTYNEQFF	TRBD2	TRBJ2-1	-	TRBV18
TGTGCCAGCAGCTCCCGACTAGCGGGAGAGCGGAATGAGCAGTTCTTC	CASSSRLAGERNEQFF	TRBD2	TRBJ2-1	-	TRBV7-2
TGCAGTGTCTACGGGAAGAACACCGGGGAGCTGTTTTTT	CSVYGKNTGELFF	-	TRBJ2-2	-	TRBV20-1
TGTGCCAGCAGCAAATTCCAGGGGACGAACACTGAAGCTTTCTTT	CASSKFQGTNTEAFF	-	TRBJ1-1	few	TRBV7-9
TGTGCCAGCAGTGAAGCCCCCGAAGGTGAGCAGTTCTTC	CASSEAPEGEQFF	-	TRBJ2-1	-	TRBV6-4
TGTGCCAGCAGTGCGAATAGCGGGGTAGGCACCGGGGAGCTGTTTTTT	CASSANSGVGTGELFF	TRBD2	TRBJ2-2	few	TRBV27
TGTGCCAGCAGTTACCACCGTAGACAGGTCGGCGAGACCCAGTACTTC	CASSYHRRQVGETQYF	-	TRBJ2-5	few	TRBV6-2/TRBV6-3
TGTGCCAGCAGCCAAGAGGGTACGCAGTATTTT	CASSQEGTQYF	-	TRBJ2-3	few	TRBV4-2
TGCAGTGCTAGACCTGGGGGAGGACAGCCCCAGCATTTT	CSARPGGGQPQHF	-	TRBJ1-5	few	TRBV20-1
TGCGCCAGCAGCCGCCCTGGGGAAAAACTGTTTTTT	CASSRPGEKLFF	-	TRBJ1-4	many	TRBV5-1
TGTGCCAGCAGCCGCGGTCGACAGGCCGACTACGAGCAGTACTTC	CASSRGRQADYEQYF	-	TRBJ2-7	-	TRBV6-1
TGTGCCAGCAGTAGTACAGGGGCTGGGGCCAACGTCCTGACTTTC	CASSSTGAGANVLTF	TRBD1	TRBJ2-6	many	TRBV3-1
TGTGCCAGCAGCACGGAAGGACAGGGTTGGCACGAGCAGTACTTC	CASSTEGQGWHEQYF	-	TRBJ2-7	-	TRBV21-1
TGCAGTGCTCCGCCCCGACTAGGACGTACTCGAGAGACCCAGTACTTC	CSAPPRLGRTRETQYF	-	TRBJ2-5	-	TRBV20-1
TGTGCCAGCAGAATCCAGGGGACCGGGGAGCTGTTTTTT	CASRIQGTGELFF	-	TRBJ2-2	-	TRBV7-3
TGTGCCAGTACCCCCGCGGGTCCTTACACCGGGGAGCTGTTTTTT	CASTPAGPYTGELFF	-	TRBJ2-2	-	TRBV19
TGTGCCAGTAGTAACGGACAGGGGTCCTACGAGCAGTACTTC	CASSNGQGSYEQYF	TRBD1	TRBJ2-7	few	TRBV19
TGCAGTGCCCCCAAAGGAGATACGCAGTATTTT	CSAPKGDTQYF	-	TRBJ2-3	-	TRBV20-1
TGCGCCAGCCAACAGGGGAACACAGATACGCAGTATTTT	CASQQGNTDTQYF	TRBD1	TRBJ2-3	many	TRBV5-1
TGTGCCAGCAGGCCTGGACAGTACAATGAGCAGTTCTTC	CASRPGQYNEQFF	-	TRBJ2-1	-	TRBV5-4
TGCGCCAGCTCCCGGACAGTTAATGAAAAACTGTTTTTT	CASSRTVNEKLFF	-	TRBJ1-4	-	TRBV10-2
TGCAGTGCGTTTCTTAACCCGCAAGGCGGGGAGCTGTTTTTT	CSAFLNPQGGELFF	-	TRBJ2-2	many	TRBV20-1
TGCAGTGCTAGAAATTCGGCGGGAGGTCACGATGAGCAGTTCTTC	CSARNSAGGHDEQFF	TRBD2	TRBJ2-1	-	TRBV20-1
TGCGCCAGCAGCCAAGTCCCCCCCGGGACTCAATACAATGAGCAGTTCTTC	CASSQVPPGTQYNEQFF	-	TRBJ2-1	few	TRBV4-1
TGCAGCTTCCTCTGGGCAGGCCAAGAGACCCAGTACTTC	CSFLWAGQETQYF	-	TRBJ2-5	-	TRBV29-1
TGTGCCAGCAGCTTAGGGCATCTCAATGAGCAGTTCTTC	CASSLGHLNEQFF	-	TRBJ2-1	many	TRBV7-3
TGTGCCAGCAGCGCCGAAATGAATGAGCAGTTCTTC	CASSAEMNEQFF	-	TRBJ2-1	few	TRBV11-2
TGTGCCAGCTCACCTCTTCGGGTCGCAACCGATACGCAGTATTTT	CASSPLRVATDTQYF	-	TRBJ2-3	few	TRBV18
TGTCCCAGCAGCAACGATCCGGGGGCAGGAGAGGAAGAGACCCAGTACTTC	CPSSNDPGAGEEETQYF	-	TRBJ2-5	-	TRBV21-1
TGTGCCAGCAGATCAGGGACAGGGGAAGATACGCAGTATTTT	CASRSGTGEDTQYF	TRBD1	TRBJ2-3	few	TRBV7-2
TGCAGTGCCAACAAAGGTGTCGGGGTAACCGGGGAGCTGTTTTTT	CSANKGVGVTGELFF	-	TRBJ2-2	many	TRBV20-1
TGTGCCAGCAGACGCACCGGGACTAGCGGGAGGGGTACGCAGTATTTT	CASRRTGTSGRGTQYF	TRBD2	TRBJ2-3	many	TRBV6-5
TGTGCCAGCAGCCCCGGGCGGACAGGGGGTTCTTTCTTC	CASSPGRTGGSFF	TRBD1	TRBJ2-1	-	TRBV14
TGTGCCAGCAGTTTAAGGCGGGAGATTACCTACAATGAGCAGTTCTTC	CASSLRREITYNEQFF	TRBD2	TRBJ2-1	-	TRBV27
TGTGCCATCAGCTCTCAGCGATCAGAGACCCAGTACTTC	CAISSQRSETQYF	-	TRBJ2-5	-	TRBV10-3
TGTGCCAGCAGAGCAACCGGAGGGGCCGGGGAGCTGTTTTTT	CASRATGGAGELFF	-	TRBJ2-2	many	TRBV2
TGTGCCAGCAGTTATAACATCTATGGCTACACCTTC	CASSYNIYGYTF	-	TRBJ1-2	-	TRBV6-2/TRBV6-3
TGTGCCAGCACTAACGACGGGTCCTACGAGCAGTACTTC	CASTNDGSYEQYF	-	TRBJ2-7	few	TRBV16
TGTGCCAGCAGCCAAGATTGGAGCAGGTCCACTGAAGCTTTCTTT	CASSQDWSRSTEAFF	-	TRBJ1-1	many	TRBV14
TGTGCCAGCAGCGCCGGGACTAGCGGGTACGAGCAGTACTTC	CASSAGTSGYEQYF	TRBD2	TRBJ2-7	many	TRBV11-2
TGTGCCATCCGAAACCAACCAGACGGGAAACTGTTTTTT	CAIRNQPDGKLFF	-	TRBJ1-4	-	TRBV28
TGCAGTGCCACTCCTCGGGGAAGCGGGAGGCTGACAGATACGCAGTATTTT	CSATPRGSGRLTDTQYF	TRBD2	TRBJ2-3	few	TRBV20-1
TGTGCCAGCAGTTTTCGGGGGAACACTGAAGCTTTCTTT	CASSFRGNTEAFF	-	TRBJ1-1	many	TRBV7-2
TGTGCCAGCAGCTTAAAATCGGTGCCGGACAGATCTAATTCACCCCTCCACTTT	CASSLKSVPDRSNSPLHF	-	TRBJ1-6	many	TRBV7-2
TGCAGTGCTAGGGGGGCCGGGACGGTGAACACCGGGGAGCTGTTTTTT	CSARGAGTVNTGELFF	-	TRBJ2-2	few	TRBV20-1
TGTGCCTGGAGTCCGGACTTCTTAGAGACCCAGTACTTC	CAWSPDFLETQYF	-	TRBJ2-5	few	TRBV30
TGTGCCAGCAGGGGGGACAGGGGGCATTTCGAGCAGTACTTC	CASRGDRGHFEQYF	TRBD1	TRBJ2-7	many	TRBV7-9
TGTGCCATCAACGTAGCGGGAGCCGCCTACGAGCAGTACTTC	CAINVAGAAYEQYF	TRBD2	TRBJ2-7	few	TRBV10-3